The entry below describes one T cell receptor (beta chain). The record originates from a study of Ad26.COV2.S vaccination and SARS-CoV-2 variants. The CDR3 extends over 15 amino acids. J was trimmed by 2 bases and V by 8 bases; bases with no gene match: 10. Germline CDR1 reads SQVTM; CDR2 reads ANQGSEA. As for treatment: about 20 received Ad26.COV2.S at low or high dose, single or two shots; several received placebo; per-sample allocation not given. Sample collection was performed on day 63 after the first vaccine or placebo injection. Profiled with immunoSEQ multiplex PCR; TCRdb holds only in-frame clones, not every one. This table has about 680,000 clones, 70% to 90% appearing once.

The sample in question was peripheral blood, obtained in a trial of Ad26.COV2.S vaccine versus placebo. The TCR was taken from a person aged 18-60 years who received the Ad26.COV2.S COVID-19 vaccine or a placebo. The chain combines TRBV29-1 with TRBJ2-3, with 10 bases lining up with TRBD1. The DNA of the CDR3 is TGCAGCCATATAAGAGGGACAGGGGTCACAGATACGCAGTATTTT. Its protein is CSHIRGTGVTDTQYF.